Listed below are T cell receptor beta chains from one sample, sequenced in a study of T cell changes during pregnancy in multiple sclerosis. Here immunoSEQ multiplex PCR was the method, and the copy in TCRdb shows in-frame clones only, minus some. The table lists tens of thousands of clones, approximately 94% of them singletons, with over 0.55% in the top ten. The material was CD4+ T cells from peripheral blood mononuclear cells, obtained in the third trimester of pregnancy. The source of these receptors is a female donor with multiple sclerosis, enrolled in a pregnancy study. The CDR3 runs from the conserved cysteine through the conserved F or W. D genes are given only for firm matches. The size entry is marked missing in some rows and otherwise reads once, few, many or a size class.

v_call,j_call,clone_size,d_call,cdr3_nt,cdr3_aa
TRBV2,TRBJ2-4,NA,NA,TGTGCCAGCAGTGTGGGGGGGGCGGCCAAAAACATTCAGTACTTC,CASSVGGAAKNIQYF
TRBV19,TRBJ2-1,NA,TRBD2,TGTGCCAGTAGTCTCCGGGGGGGACTAGCGGGAAGGGGGTTCTTC,CASSLRGGLAGRGFF
TRBV5-1,TRBJ1-1,few,TRBD1,TGCGCCAGCAGCTTGGGGCAGGGGGCTTTCACTGAAGCTTTCTTT,CASSLGQGAFTEAFF
TRBV5-1,TRBJ2-3,NA,TRBD1,TGCGCCAGCAGCTCCGGACAGGGTTTTGCAGATACGCAGTATTTT,CASSSGQGFADTQYF
TRBV2,TRBJ2-5,NA,TRBD1,TGTGCCAGCAGACCAACAGGGGAAGAGACCCAGTACTTC,CASRPTGEETQYF
TRBV13,TRBJ1-1,NA,TRBD1,TGTGCCAGCAGCTCGGGACAGGGTTTGACTGAAGCTTTCTTT,CASSSGQGLTEAFF
TRBV7-8,TRBJ2-7,NA,TRBD1,TGTGCCAGCAGCCCTCGGACAGGGAAGAAGGAGGAGTACTTC,CASSPRTGKKEEYF
TRBV6-1,TRBJ2-7,once,TRBD1,TGTGCCAGCAGTGTATCAGGGGGAAACTACGAGCAGTACTTC,CASSVSGGNYEQYF
TRBV11-2,TRBJ1-3,NA,NA,TGTGCCAGCAGCCGGACAGCTGGAAACACCATATATTTT,CASSRTAGNTIYF
TRBV28,TRBJ2-1,NA,TRBD1,TGTGCCAGCAGTACCCCCGGGACAGGTAGGAATGAGCAGTTCTTC,CASSTPGTGRNEQFF
TRBV19,TRBJ1-2,NA,NA,TGTGCCAGTAGTATAGACATTGACAGAAACTATGGCTACACCTTC,CASSIDIDRNYGYTF
TRBV6-6,TRBJ1-1,NA,TRBD1,TGTGCCAGCAGTTTCTCACAGGGGGCAAGGAACACTGAAGCTTTCTTT,CASSFSQGARNTEAFF
TRBV5-1,TRBJ1-1,NA,NA,TGCGCCAGCAGCTTGGGCGGTCCTAACACTGAAGCTTTCTTT,CASSLGGPNTEAFF
TRBV11-2,TRBJ2-5,few,NA,TGTGCCAGCAGCTTAGGACTCAGAGCCCAAGAGACCCAGTACTTC,CASSLGLRAQETQYF
TRBV9,TRBJ1-3,NA,NA,TGTGCCAGCAGCGTTACTGGTGACTCTGGAAACACCATATATTTT,CASSVTGDSGNTIYF
TRBV6-4,TRBJ2-3,NA,NA,TGTGCCAGCAAACTGACAACAGGGCGAATTAGCACAGATACGCAGTATTTT,CASKLTTGRISTDTQYF
TRBV18,TRBJ2-1,NA,NA,TGTGCCAGCTCACCAAGGGCAGGGGACGACAATGAGCAGTTCTTC,CASSPRAGDDNEQFF
TRBV5-1,TRBJ2-7,NA,TRBD1,TGCGCCAGCAGCTCACTGACCGGGACAGGGATTTCGTACGAGCAGTACTTC,CASSSLTGTGISYEQYF
TRBV5-4,TRBJ1-2,NA,NA,TGTGCCAGCAGCTTGGACAGGGAAAGCTATGGCTACACCTTC,CASSLDRESYGYTF
TRBV11-2,TRBJ2-1,few,TRBD1,TGTGCCAGCAGCTTACTGGGACAGGGGGGGGAGCAGTTCTTC,CASSLLGQGGEQFF
TRBV30,TRBJ1-1,NA,TRBD1,TGTGCCTGGAGTGTACAGGGGTACACTGAAGCTTTCTTT,CAWSVQGYTEAFF
TRBV1,TRBJ2-5,NA,NA,TGCACCAGCAGCCAAGAAACGGCTAGGCTGCAAGAGACCCAGTACTTC,CTSSQETARLQETQYF
TRBV4-2,TRBJ2-5,NA,NA,TGTGCCAGCAGCCCTAAGGAGGGGGCCGTGGAGACCCAGTACTTC,CASSPKEGAVETQYF
TRBV7-2,TRBJ1-2,NA,TRBD1,TGTGCCAGCAGCTCACAGGGGGCTGGTAGCTACACCTTC,CASSSQGAGSYTF
TRBV12-5,TRBJ1-5,NA,TRBD1,TGTGCTAGTGGTTTTGGACAGGGGGCCTTTCAGCCCCAGCATTTT,CASGFGQGAFQPQHF
TRBV6-4,TRBJ1-2,NA,TRBD1,TGTGCCAGCAGTCGGGAACGGACAGGCTATGGCTACACCTTC,CASSRERTGYGYTF
TRBV7-2,TRBJ1-1,NA,NA,TGTGCCAGCAGCTTAGCGCGTTTGCCGGACACTGAAGCTTTCTTT,CASSLARLPDTEAFF
TRBV6-6,TRBJ2-4,NA,NA,TGTGCCATCTCAAAGGGGGTTGGATTAGCCAAAAACATTCAGTACTTC,CAISKGVGLAKNIQYF
TRBV5-1,TRBJ1-2,NA,NA,TGCGCCAGCAGCTTTAGTGCCGGAGGCTATGGCTACACCTTC,CASSFSAGGYGYTF
TRBV7-3,TRBJ1-1,NA,NA,TGTGCCAGCAGCCCGGTCAAGAACACTGAAGCTTTCTTT,CASSPVKNTEAFF
TRBV7-6,TRBJ2-5,NA,TRBD2,TGTGCCAGCAGCTTAGGGGAACTAGCGATAAGCGAGACCCAGTACTTC,CASSLGELAISETQYF